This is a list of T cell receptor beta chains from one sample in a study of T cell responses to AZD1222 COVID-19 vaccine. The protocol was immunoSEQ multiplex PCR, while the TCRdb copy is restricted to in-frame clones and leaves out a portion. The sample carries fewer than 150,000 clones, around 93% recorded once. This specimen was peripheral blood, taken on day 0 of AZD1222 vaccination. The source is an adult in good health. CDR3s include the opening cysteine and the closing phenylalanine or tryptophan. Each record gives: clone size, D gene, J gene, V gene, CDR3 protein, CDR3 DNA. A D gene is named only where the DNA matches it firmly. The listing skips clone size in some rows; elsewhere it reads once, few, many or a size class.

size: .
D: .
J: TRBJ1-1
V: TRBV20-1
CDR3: CSATDEAFF
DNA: TGCAGTGCTACAGATGAAGCTTTCTTT

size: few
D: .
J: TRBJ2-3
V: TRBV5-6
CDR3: CASSGGETDTQYF
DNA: TGTGCCAGCTCCGGGGGTGAGACAGATACGCAGTATTTT

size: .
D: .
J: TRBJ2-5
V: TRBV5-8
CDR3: CASSLGQKETQYF
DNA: TGTGCCAGCAGCTTGGGACAGAAAGAGACCCAGTACTTC

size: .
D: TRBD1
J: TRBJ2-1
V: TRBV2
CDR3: CASRRTGLYNEQFF
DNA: TGTGCCAGCAGGAGGACAGGGCTCTACAATGAGCAGTTCTTC

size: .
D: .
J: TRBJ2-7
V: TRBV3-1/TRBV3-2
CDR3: CASSPRSYEQYF
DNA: TGTGCCAGCAGCCCGCGATCCTACGAGCAGTACTTC

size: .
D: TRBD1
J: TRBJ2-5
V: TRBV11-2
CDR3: CASSFLDRGTWGEETQYF
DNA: TGTGCCAGCAGCTTCCTGGACAGGGGAACTTGGGGGGAGGAGACCCAGTACTTC

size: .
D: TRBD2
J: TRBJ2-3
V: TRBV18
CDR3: CASSPGAGEVNTQYF
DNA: TGTGCCAGCTCACCCGGGGCGGGAGAAGTAAATACGCAGTATTTT

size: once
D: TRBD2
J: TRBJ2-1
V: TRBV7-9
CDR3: CASSPPSGSILF
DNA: TGTGCCAGCAGCCCTCCTAGCGGGAGTATACTCTTC

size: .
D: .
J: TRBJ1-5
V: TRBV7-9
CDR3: CASTEQNRRYSNQPQHF
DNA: TGTGCCAGCACGGAACAGAATAGGCGATATAGCAATCAGCCCCAGCATTTT

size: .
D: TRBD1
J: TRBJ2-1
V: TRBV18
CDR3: CASSPLSGQGVDEQFF
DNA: TGTGCCAGCTCACCACTGTCGGGACAGGGGGTAGATGAGCAGTTCTTC

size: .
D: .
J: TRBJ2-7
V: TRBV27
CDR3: CASGTGTYEQYF
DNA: TGTGCCAGCGGGACCGGAACCTACGAGCAGTACTTC

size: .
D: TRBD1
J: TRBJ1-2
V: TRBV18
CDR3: CASSRTGTMAQGYGYTF
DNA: TGTGCCAGCTCACGGACAGGGACCATGGCCCAAGGCTATGGCTACACCTTC

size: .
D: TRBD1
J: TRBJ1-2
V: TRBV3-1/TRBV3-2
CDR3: CASSYIIGQGLFYTF
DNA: TGTGCCAGCAGCTACATTATAGGACAGGGGCTTTTCTACACCTTC

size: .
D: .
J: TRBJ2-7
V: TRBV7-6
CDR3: CASSSALGEQYF
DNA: TGTGCCAGCAGCTCGGCCTTGGGGGAGCAGTACTTC

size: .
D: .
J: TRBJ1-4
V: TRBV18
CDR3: CASSQSSSGNEKLFF
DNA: TGTGCCAGCTCACAGTCGTCCTCGGGTAATGAAAAACTGTTTTTT

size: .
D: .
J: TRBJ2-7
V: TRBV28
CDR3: CASSLTGPQGQYF
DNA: TGTGCCAGCAGTTTGACAGGACCCCAAGGGCAGTACTTC

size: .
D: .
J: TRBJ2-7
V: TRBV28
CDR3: CASSFQNGGPYEQYF
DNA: TGTGCCAGCAGTTTCCAGAACGGAGGGCCCTACGAGCAGTACTTC

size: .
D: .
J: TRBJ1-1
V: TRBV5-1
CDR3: CASSPGAGPLYTEAFF
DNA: TGCGCCAGCAGCCCGGGGGCAGGGCCTTTGTACACTGAAGCTTTCTTT

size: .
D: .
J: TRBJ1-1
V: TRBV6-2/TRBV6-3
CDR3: CASSSSNLDGEEAFF
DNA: TGTGCCAGCAGTTCCTCCAATTTGGACGGTGAAGAAGCTTTCTTT

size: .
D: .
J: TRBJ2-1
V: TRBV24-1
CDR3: CATSDSRQDRNEQFF
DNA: TGTGCCACCAGTGATTCTCGACAGGATAGGAATGAGCAGTTCTTC

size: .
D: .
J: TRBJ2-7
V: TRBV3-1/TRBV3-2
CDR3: CASSQEFSSYEQYF
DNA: TGTGCCAGCAGCCAAGAGTTTAGTTCCTACGAGCAGTACTTC

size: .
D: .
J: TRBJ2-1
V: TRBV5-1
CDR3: CASSQGLSGNEQFF
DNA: TGCGCCAGCAGCCAGGGACTCTCAGGAAATGAGCAGTTCTTC

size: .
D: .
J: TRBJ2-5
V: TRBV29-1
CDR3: CSVRTAANQETQYF
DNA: TGCAGCGTTCGAACCGCCGCCAACCAAGAGACCCAGTACTTC

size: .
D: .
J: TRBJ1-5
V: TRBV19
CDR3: CASSDRDLHTFSQPQHF
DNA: TGTGCCAGTAGCGACCGGGACTTACACACGTTTAGTCAGCCCCAGCATTTT

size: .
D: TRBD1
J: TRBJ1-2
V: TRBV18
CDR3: CASSPHRGLIGYTF
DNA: TGTGCCAGCTCACCACACAGGGGGCTTATTGGCTACACCTTC

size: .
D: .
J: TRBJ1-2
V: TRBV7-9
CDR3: CASSSTRWGDYGYTF
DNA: TGTGCCAGCAGCAGCACTCGATGGGGCGACTATGGCTACACCTTC

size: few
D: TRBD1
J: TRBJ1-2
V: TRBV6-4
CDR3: CASSDTPQGVNGYTF
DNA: TGTGCCAGCAGTGACACCCCTCAGGGGGTGAATGGCTACACCTTC

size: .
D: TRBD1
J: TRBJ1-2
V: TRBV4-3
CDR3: CASSPSQGATGVHGYTF
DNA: TGCGCCAGCAGCCCCAGTCAGGGGGCCACAGGGGTCCATGGCTACACCTTC

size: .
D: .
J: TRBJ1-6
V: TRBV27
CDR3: CASSWAGYNSPLHF
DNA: TGTGCCAGCAGTTGGGCGGGCTATAATTCACCCCTCCACTTT

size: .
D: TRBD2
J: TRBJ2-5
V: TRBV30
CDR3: CARTSGETQYF
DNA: TGTGCCCGAACTAGCGGGGAGACCCAGTACTTC

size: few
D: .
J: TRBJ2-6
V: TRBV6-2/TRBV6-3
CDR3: CASSYDSSGANVLTF
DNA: TGTGCCAGCAGTTACGACAGCTCTGGGGCCAACGTCCTGACTTTC

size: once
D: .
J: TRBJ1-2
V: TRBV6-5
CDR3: CASSSGRGLNGYTF
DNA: TGTGCCAGCAGTTCCGGGAGGGGCTTGAATGGCTACACCTTC

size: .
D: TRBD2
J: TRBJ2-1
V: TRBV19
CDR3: CASSPGLAAYNEQFF
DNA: TGTGCCAGTAGCCCTGGACTAGCAGCCTACAATGAGCAGTTCTTC

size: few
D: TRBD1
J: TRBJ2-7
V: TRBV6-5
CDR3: CATQIQGAATYEQYF
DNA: TGTGCCACCCAGATCCAGGGGGCCGCAACCTACGAGCAGTACTTC

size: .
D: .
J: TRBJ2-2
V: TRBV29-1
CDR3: CSVVFPTGELFF
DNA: TGCAGCGTTGTATTTCCTACCGGGGAGCTGTTTTTT

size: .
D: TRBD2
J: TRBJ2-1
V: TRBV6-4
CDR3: CASSPGLAGGNEQFF
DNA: TGTGCCAGCAGCCCGGGACTAGCGGGGGGAAATGAGCAGTTCTTC

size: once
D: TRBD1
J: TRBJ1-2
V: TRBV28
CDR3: CASSLWFGTGGNYGYTF
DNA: TGTGCCAGCAGTTTATGGTTTGGGACAGGGGGTAACTATGGCTACACCTTC

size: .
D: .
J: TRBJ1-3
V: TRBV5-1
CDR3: CASSLGWSGTGNTIYF
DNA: TGCGCCAGCAGCTTGGGATGGTCAGGGACTGGAAACACCATATATTTT

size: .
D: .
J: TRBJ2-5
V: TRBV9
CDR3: CASSLPGSEGLKETQYF
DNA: TGTGCCAGCAGCCTCCCCGGGAGCGAGGGACTGAAAGAGACCCAGTACTTC

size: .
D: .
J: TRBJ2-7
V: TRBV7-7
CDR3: CASSLGAGPLYEQYF
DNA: TGTGCTAGCAGCTTAGGGGCAGGGCCACTGTACGAGCAGTACTTC

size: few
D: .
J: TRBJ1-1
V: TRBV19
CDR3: CASSILETGEAFF
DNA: TGTGCCAGTAGTATCTTAGAGACAGGTGAAGCTTTCTTT

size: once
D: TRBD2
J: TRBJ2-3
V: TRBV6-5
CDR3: CASSYVAGGGTQYF
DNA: TGTGCCAGCAGTTACGTAGCGGGGGGGGGTACGCAGTATTTT

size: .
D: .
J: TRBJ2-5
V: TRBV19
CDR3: CASSTLTPQETQYF
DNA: TGTGCCAGTAGTACCCTAACTCCACAAGAGACCCAGTACTTC

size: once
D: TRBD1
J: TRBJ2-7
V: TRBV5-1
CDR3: CASRGDRNYEQYF
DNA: TGCGCCAGCAGGGGGGACAGAAACTACGAGCAGTACTTC

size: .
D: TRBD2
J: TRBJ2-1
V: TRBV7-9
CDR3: CASSPGGAYNEQFF
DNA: TGTGCCAGCAGCCCCGGGGGGGCCTACAATGAGCAGTTCTTC

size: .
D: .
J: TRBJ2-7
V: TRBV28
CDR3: CASSFGGVNYEQYF
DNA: TGTGCCAGCAGTTTCGGAGGGGTGAACTACGAGCAGTACTTC

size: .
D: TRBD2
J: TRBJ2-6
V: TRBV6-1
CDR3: CASSDNMGAGAASGANVLTF
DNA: TGTGCCAGCAGTGACAATATGGGAGCGGGAGCGGCCTCTGGGGCCAACGTCCTGACTTTC

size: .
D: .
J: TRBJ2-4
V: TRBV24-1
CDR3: CATHIPQGNIQYF
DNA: TGTGCCACCCATATACCTCAAGGGAACATTCAGTACTTC

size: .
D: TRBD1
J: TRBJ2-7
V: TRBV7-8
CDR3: CASSLQGAMSHEQYF
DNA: TGTGCCAGCAGCTTACAGGGGGCAATGTCTCACGAGCAGTACTTC

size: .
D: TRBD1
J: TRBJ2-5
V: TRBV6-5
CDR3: CASRPTGEGTQYF
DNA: TGTGCCAGCAGACCTACAGGGGAAGGGACCCAGTACTTC

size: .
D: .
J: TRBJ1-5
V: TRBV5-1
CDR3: CASSEGGGNQPQHF
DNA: TGCGCCAGCAGCGAAGGGGGTGGCAATCAGCCCCAGCATTTT

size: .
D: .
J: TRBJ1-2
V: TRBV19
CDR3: CASSRQLANYGYTF
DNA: TGTGCCAGTAGCAGACAGTTAGCTAACTATGGCTACACCTTC

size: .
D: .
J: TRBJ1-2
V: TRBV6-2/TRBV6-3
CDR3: CASSYGGPVYGYTF
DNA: TGTGCCAGCAGTTACGGGGGACCCGTCTATGGCTACACCTTC

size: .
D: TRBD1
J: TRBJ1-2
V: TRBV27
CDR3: CASSSYRDRGGDGYTF
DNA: TGTGCCAGCAGTTCGTACCGGGACAGGGGCGGGGATGGCTACACCTTC

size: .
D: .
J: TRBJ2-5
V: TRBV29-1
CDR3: CSVEPRWGEWVETQYF
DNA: TGCAGCGTTGAACCAAGGTGGGGGGAATGGGTCGAGACCCAGTACTTC

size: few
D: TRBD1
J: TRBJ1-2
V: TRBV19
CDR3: CASSGDRDLYGYTF
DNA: TGTGCCAGTTCCGGGGACAGGGACCTCTATGGCTACACCTTC

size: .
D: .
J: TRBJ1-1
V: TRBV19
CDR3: CATREGVAFF
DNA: TGTGCCACCAGAGAAGGGGTGGCTTTCTTT

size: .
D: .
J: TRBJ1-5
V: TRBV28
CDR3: CASSFFIQPQHF
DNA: TGTGCCAGCAGTTTTTTTATTCAGCCCCAGCATTTT

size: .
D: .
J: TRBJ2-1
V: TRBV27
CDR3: CASTHRTTPEGEQFF
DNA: TGTGCCAGCACCCATCGGACTACCCCCGAGGGGGAGCAGTTCTTC